These 6 T cell receptor beta chains came from one sample sequenced in a study of shared clonotypes between healthy human individuals. The method was immunoSEQ multiplex PCR; TCRdb's version includes in-frame clones alone and lacks a portion of them. Here the sample spans more than 150,000 clones, approximately 62% being singletons. The sample was memory CD4+ T cells sorted from blood. Subset reported: CD45RA-negative fraction. The receptor set was obtained from a man aged 25-40 years in good health.

The chain links TRBV5-6 to TRBJ2-3; D gene uncertain. This CDR3 contains 13 residues. V lost 0 bases and J 3 bases, leaving 5 bases between the germline ends. Germline lookup yields CDR1 SGHDT and CDR2 YYEEEE. The DNA of the CDR3 is TGTGCCAGCAGCTTGGAGGCGACAGATACGCAGTATTTT. Protein: CASSLEATDTQYF.

The rearrangement uses TRBV28 and TRBJ2-2; TRBD1 is a possible D gene (6 bases). This CDR3 contains 15 residues. V was cut by 5 bases and J by 2 bases, with 12 bases left in between. The V gene's germline CDR1 is MDHEN and CDR2 SYDVKM. The CDR3 here is CASSTEQGNTGELFF. The CDR3 region has the DNA TGTGCCAGCAGTACGGAACAGGGAAACACCGGGGAGCTGTTTTTT.

Concerning this clone: It may be a read error: a sequence one base away is much more abundant. This chain uses TRBV5-1 with TRBJ2-1; D might be TRBD1 or TRBD2, each matching 5 bases. Germline CDR1 SGHRS, CDR2 YFSETQ. The CDR3 has 16 residues. CDR3 amino acids: CTSSSLPGPDLNEQFF. The CDR3 coding sequence is TGCACCAGCAGTTCACTGCCGGGACCCGATTTGAATGAGCAGTTCTTC.

In its sample, this clone was seen a few times. The chain is built from TRBV5-1 and TRBJ2-7, with TRBD1 matching 11 bases. V gave up 3 bases and J gave up 0 bases; unmatched junction bases: 5. Germline-derived CDR1 and CDR2 are SGHRS and YFSETQ. The CDR3 contains 16 residues. The CDR3 bases are TGCGCCAGCAGCTACGGGACAGGGGGAAGCTCCTACGAGCAGTACTTC. The encoded protein is CASSYGTGGSSYEQYF. Full variable domain (rest looked up from reference TRBV5-1 and TRBJ2-7): KAGVTQTPRYLIKTRGQQVTLSCSPISGHRSVSWYQQTPGQGLQFLFEYFSETQRNKGNFPGRFSGRQFSNSRSEMNVSTLELGDSALYLCASSYGTGGSSYEQYFGPGTRLTVT.

The V gene is TRBV7-9, the J gene TRBJ1-4; D is ambiguous. Germline CDR1 and CDR2: SEHNR and FQNEAQ (reference sequence). The ends were cut back, 2 bases at V and 5 bases at J, with 6 bases in the middle. The CDR3 totals 13 residues. DNA for the CDR3: TGTGCCAGCAGCTTAAACGGGAATGAAAAACTGTTTTTT. It yields the protein CASSLNGNEKLFF.

This clone was detected only a few times. Other DNA sequences in the same sample also yield this CDR3. The chain recombines TRBV28 with TRBJ2-6; no firm D call. The CDR3 sequence is 13 residues long. V gave up 3 bases and J gave up 0 bases, with 0 bases separating them. Per the germline V gene, CDR1 is MDHEN and CDR2 is SYDVKM. The CDR3 reads CASSFSGANVLTF. The CDR3 nucleotides are TGTGCCAGCAGTTTCTCTGGGGCCAACGTCCTGACTTTC. Combining the CDR3 with reference TRBV28 and TRBJ2-6 gives the whole variable domain DVKVTQSSRYLVKRTGEKVFLECVQDMDHENMFWYRQDPGLGLRLIYFSYDVKMKEKGDIPEGYSVSREKKERFSLILESASTNQTSMYLCASSFSGANVLTFGAGSRLTVL.